This T cell receptor (beta chain) was sequenced during a study of blood T cell repertoires in COVID-19. The table came from immunoSEQ multiplex PCR; TCRdb's copy has only in-frame clones and leaves some out. This table holds 200,000 to 250,000 clones, 83% found once. The V segment lost 4 bases and the J segment 4 bases; nucleotides outside the gene matches: 5. From germline, CDR1 is MDHEN and CDR2 SYDVKM. The CDR3 spans 15 residues. Source material: PBMCs or T cells enriched from blood (not recorded which). This sequence originates from a woman aged 40 to 50 who had been exposed to COVID-19. The genes are TRBV28 and TRBJ2-3; TRBD2 aligns across 10 bases. CDR3 in DNA: TGTGCCAGCAGTTCCAGCGGGGGGGCCTCAGATACGCAGTATTTT. It encodes CASSSSGGASDTQYF.